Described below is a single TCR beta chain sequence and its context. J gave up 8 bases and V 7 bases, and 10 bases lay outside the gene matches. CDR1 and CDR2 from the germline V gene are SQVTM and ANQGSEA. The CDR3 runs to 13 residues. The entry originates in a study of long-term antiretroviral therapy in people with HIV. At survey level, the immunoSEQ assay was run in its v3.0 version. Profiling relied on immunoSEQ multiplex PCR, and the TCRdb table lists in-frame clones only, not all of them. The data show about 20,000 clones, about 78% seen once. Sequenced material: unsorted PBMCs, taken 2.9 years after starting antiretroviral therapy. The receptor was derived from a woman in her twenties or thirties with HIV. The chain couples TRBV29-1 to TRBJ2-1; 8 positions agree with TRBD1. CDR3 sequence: CSASGTGIHEQFF. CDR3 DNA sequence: TGCAGCGCGTCCGGGACAGGCATACATGAGCAGTTCTTC.